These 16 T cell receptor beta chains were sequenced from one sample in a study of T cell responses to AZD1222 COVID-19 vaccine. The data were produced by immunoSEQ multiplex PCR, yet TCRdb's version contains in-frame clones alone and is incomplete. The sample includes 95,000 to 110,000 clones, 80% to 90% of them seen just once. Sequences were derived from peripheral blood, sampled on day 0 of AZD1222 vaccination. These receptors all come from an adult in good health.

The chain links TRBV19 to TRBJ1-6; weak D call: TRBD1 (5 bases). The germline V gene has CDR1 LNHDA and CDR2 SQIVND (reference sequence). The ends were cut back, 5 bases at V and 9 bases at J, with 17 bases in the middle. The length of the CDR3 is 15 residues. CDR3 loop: CASSALGHVGSPLHF. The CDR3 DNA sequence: TGTGCCAGTAGTGCCCTTGGACACGTGGGTTCACCCCTCCACTTT. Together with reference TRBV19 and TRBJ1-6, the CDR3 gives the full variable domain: DGGITQSPKYLFRKEGQNVTLSCEQNLNHDAMYWYRQDPGQGLRLIYYSQIVNDFQKGDIAEGYSVSREKKESFPLTVTSAQKNPTAFYLCASSALGHVGSPLHFGNGTRLTVT.

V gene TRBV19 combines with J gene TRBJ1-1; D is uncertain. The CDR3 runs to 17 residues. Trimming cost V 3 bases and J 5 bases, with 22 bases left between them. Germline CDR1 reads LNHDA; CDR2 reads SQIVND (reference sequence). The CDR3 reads CASSIFGMASRATEAFF. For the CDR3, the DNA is TGTGCCAGTAGTATTTTCGGGATGGCCTCGCGCGCGACTGAAGCTTTCTTT.

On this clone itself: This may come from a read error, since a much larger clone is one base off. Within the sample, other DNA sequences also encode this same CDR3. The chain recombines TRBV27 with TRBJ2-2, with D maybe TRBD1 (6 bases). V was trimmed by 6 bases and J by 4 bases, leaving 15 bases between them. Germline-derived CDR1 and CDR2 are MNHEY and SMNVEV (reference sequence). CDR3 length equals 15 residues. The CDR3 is CASSRTAGLTGELFF. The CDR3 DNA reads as TGTGCCAGCAGCCGGACAGCCGGCCTCACCGGGGAGCTGTTTTTT.

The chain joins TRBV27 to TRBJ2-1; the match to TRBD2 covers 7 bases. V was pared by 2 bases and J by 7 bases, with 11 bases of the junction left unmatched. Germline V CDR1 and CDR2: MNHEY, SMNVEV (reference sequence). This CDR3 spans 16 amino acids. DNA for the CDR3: TGTGCCAGCAGTTTAAACAGCCTGCTAGCGGATAATGAGCAGTTCTTC. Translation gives CASSLNSLLADNEQFF.

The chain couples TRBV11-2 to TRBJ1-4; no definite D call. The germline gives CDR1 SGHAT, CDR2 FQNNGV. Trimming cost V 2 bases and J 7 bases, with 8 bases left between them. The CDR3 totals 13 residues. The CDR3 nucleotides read TGTGCCAGCAGCTTAAGGCAGGTTGAAAAACTGTTTTTT. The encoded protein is CASSLRQVEKLFF.

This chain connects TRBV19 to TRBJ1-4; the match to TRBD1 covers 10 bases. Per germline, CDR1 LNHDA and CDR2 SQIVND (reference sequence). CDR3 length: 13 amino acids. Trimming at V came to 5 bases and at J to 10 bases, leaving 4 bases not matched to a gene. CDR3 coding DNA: TGTGCCAGTAGTCCGGGACAGGGGCGAAAACTGTTTTTT. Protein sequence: CASSPGQGRKLFF.

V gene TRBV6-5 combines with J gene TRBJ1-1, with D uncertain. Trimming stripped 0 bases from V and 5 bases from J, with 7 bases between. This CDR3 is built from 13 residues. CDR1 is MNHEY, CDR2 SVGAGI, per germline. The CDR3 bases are TGTGCCAGCAGTTACTCGAGGACGACTGAAGCTTTCTTT. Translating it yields CASSYSRTTEAFF.

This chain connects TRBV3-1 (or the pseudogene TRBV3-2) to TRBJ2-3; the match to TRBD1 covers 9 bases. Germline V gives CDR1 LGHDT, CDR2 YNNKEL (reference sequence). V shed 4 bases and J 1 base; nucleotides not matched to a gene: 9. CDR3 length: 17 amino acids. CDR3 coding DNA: TGTGCCAGCAGCCTCCTAGGGGGACAGGGCCGCACAGATACGCAGTATTTT. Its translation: CASSLLGGQGRTDTQYF.

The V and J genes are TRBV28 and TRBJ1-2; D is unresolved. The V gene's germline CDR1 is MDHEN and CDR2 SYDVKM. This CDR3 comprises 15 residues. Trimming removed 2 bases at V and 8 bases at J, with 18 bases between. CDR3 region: CASSLGQERLWGYTF. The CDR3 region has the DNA TGTGCCAGCAGTTTAGGTCAGGAGAGACTATGGGGCTACACCTTC.

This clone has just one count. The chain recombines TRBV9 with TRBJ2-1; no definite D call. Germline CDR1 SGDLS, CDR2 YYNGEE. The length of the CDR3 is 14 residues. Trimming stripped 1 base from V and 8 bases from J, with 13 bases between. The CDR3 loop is CASSVYGSLDEQFF. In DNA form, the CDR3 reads TGTGCCAGCAGCGTATATGGTAGTTTGGATGAGCAGTTCTTC.

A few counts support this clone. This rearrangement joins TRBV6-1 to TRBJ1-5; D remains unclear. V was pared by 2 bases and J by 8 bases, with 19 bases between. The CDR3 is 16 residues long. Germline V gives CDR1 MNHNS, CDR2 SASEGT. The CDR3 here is CASSEPTTFHTKPQHF. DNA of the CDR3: TGTGCCAGCAGTGAACCAACCACCTTCCACACAAAGCCCCAGCATTTT.

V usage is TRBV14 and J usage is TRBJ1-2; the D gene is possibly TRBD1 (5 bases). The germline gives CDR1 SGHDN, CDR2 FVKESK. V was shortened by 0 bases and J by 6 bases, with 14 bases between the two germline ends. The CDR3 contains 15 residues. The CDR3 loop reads CASSQDIGGRDGYTF. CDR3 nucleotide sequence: TGTGCCAGCAGCCAAGACATCGGGGGAAGGGATGGCTACACCTTC.

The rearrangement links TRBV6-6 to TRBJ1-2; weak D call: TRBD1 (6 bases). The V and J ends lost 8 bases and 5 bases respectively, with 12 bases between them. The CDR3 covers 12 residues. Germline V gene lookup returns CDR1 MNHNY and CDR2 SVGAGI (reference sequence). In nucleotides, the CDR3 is TGTGCCAGCTACAGGGATGGTTATGGCTACACCTTC. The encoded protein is CASYRDGYGYTF.

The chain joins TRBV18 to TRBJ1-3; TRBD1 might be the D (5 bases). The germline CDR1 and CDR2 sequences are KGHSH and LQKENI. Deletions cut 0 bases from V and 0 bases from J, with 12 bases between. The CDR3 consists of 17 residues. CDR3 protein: CASSPPSGASSGNTIYF. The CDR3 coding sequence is TGTGCCAGCTCACCACCCTCCGGGGCCAGCTCTGGAAACACCATATATTTT.

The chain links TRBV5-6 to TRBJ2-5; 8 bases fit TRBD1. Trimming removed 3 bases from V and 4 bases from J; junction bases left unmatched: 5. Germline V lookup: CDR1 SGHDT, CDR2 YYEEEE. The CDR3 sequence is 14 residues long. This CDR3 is CASSYNGQGETQYF. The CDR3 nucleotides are TGTGCCAGCAGCTACAACGGACAGGGAGAGACCCAGTACTTC.

The CDR3 is CASSRMGVVKEGTEAFF. Written as DNA, the CDR3 is TGCGCCAGCAGCCGAATGGGTGTGGTGAAGGAGGGCACTGAAGCTTTCTTT. This rearrangement joins TRBV4-1 to TRBJ1-1; no clear D. CDR1 and CDR2 (germline): MGHRA, YSYEKL. The germline V and J ends were trimmed by 4 bases and 4 bases, with 22 bases remaining between them. This CDR3 has 17 residues.